This T cell receptor (beta chain) appears in the sequencing data of a study of shared clonotypes between healthy human individuals. V was clipped by 2 bases and J by 1 base; unmatched bases: 10. CDR3 length: 17 residues. This clone appeared once. Produced via immunoSEQ multiplex PCR; TCRdb's table is partial and in-frame only. The sample comprises just over 2,000,000 clones, about 95% of which are singletons, and about 1.1% rests with the top ten. CD45RO negativity and positive selection for CCR7 defined naive CD8 cells, a population that excluded terminally differentiated effector memory CD45RA+ cells.

The clonotype originates from a man younger than 35 in good health. The sample comprised naive CD8+ T cells sorted from blood. The chain couples TRBV6-7 to TRBJ1-1, with 7 bases matching TRBD1. TRBV6-7 counts as an open reading frame of uncertain function. This CDR3 is CASSYTNGQVSNTEAFF. The CDR3 coding sequence is TGTGCCAGCAGTTACACAAATGGACAGGTGTCGAACACTGAAGCTTTCTTT.